This T cell receptor beta chain was profiled in a study of blood T cell repertoires in COVID-19. Turning to the study itself: PBMCs, B-cell-depleted T cells, or T cells provided the cDNA or gDNA that made up the material.

Original analysis: For nucleated cells, counts were estimated from reference gene primer amplification. Measured with immunoSEQ multiplex PCR; TCRdb has only the in-frame clones, and not every one. That table supplies the V and J calls and clone size; D and trimming were determined from the DNA. The profile covers 200,000 to 250,000 clones, with 65% to 85% appearing a single time and more than 2% taken by the ten largest. V lost 2 bases, J lost 4 bases, and 10 bases lay in between. The length of the CDR3 is 14 residues. CDR1 MDHEN and CDR2 SYDVKM come from the germline V gene. The TCR sequence derives from a woman aged 55-75 years with acute or convalescent COVID-19. Input material: peripheral blood. This chain joins TRBV28 and TRBJ2-3, with no clear D. In nucleotides, the CDR3 is TGTGCCAGCAGTTTACGAGGCTCCGCAGATACGCAGTATTTT. This gives the protein CASSLRGSADTQYF.